This entry lists 10 T cell receptor beta chains sequenced from one sample in a study of Ad26.COV2.S vaccination and SARS-CoV-2 variants. Indicated treatment: about 20 received Ad26.COV2.S at low or high dose, single or two shots; about 5 received placebo; per-sample allocation not given. All samples were drawn on day 63, counting from the first vaccine or placebo injection. Generated by immunoSEQ multiplex PCR, the TCRdb table keeps only in-frame clones and is missing some. The data contain over 450,000 clones, about 89% of them singletons. The material was peripheral blood, obtained in a trial of Ad26.COV2.S vaccine versus placebo. All receptors come from a person between 18 and 59 years old who received the Ad26.COV2.S COVID-19 vaccine or a placebo.

V usage is TRBV11-1 and J usage is TRBJ2-7; 9 bases line up with TRBD2. Germline CDR1 and CDR2: SGHAT and FQDESV (reference sequence). V lost 3 bases to trimming and J lost 2 bases; unmatched junction nucleotides: 8. CDR3 length: 16 amino acids. The CDR3 DNA reads TGTGCCAGCAGCTTGGCGGGAGGGCATTTGACCTACGAGCAGTACTTC. This encodes CASSLAGGHLTYEQYF.

The chain couples TRBV27 to TRBJ2-1; 9 nucleotides match TRBD2. This CDR3 contains 15 residues. CDR1 and CDR2 from the germline V gene are MNHEY and SMNVEV (reference sequence). J gave up 6 bases and V 6 bases, and 9 bases lay outside the gene matches. This CDR3 is CASRAPGLAINEQFF. CDR3 in DNA: TGTGCCAGCAGAGCCCCGGGACTAGCAATCAATGAGCAGTTCTTC.

The gene calls are TRBV27 and TRBJ2-1; 11 bases map to TRBD2. Germline V gene sequence: CDR1 MNHEY, CDR2 SMNVEV (reference sequence). This CDR3 spans 15 amino acids. Losses at the gene ends were 8 bases for V and 8 bases for J; bases not matched to a gene: 11. Here the CDR3 DNA reads TGTGCCAGCCAATCCCTAGCGGGGGGCCGCCATGAGCAGTTCTTC. Residues: CASQSLAGGRHEQFF.

The chain joins TRBV20-1 to TRBJ2-1; maybe TRBD1 (5 bases). CDR1 is DFQATT, CDR2 SNEGSKA, per germline (reference sequence). The CDR3 runs to 13 residues. V gave up 3 bases and J gave up 4 bases, with 10 bases separating them. CDR3 loop: CSASGDRYNEQFF. The CDR3, as DNA: TGCAGTGCTAGTGGTGACAGATACAATGAGCAGTTCTTC.

This sequence joins TRBV4-1 and TRBJ1-4; 10 nucleotides align to TRBD1. CDR1 and CDR2 (germline): MGHRA, YSYEKL. The CDR3 runs to 17 residues. Trimming at V came to 4 bases and at J to 6 bases, leaving 11 bases not matched to a gene. The CDR3 nucleotides read TGCGCCAGCAGCCCGAACCTTTCCGGGACAGGGGATGAAAAACTGTTTTTT. It translates to CASSPNLSGTGDEKLFF.

The chain recombines TRBV3-1 (or the pseudogene TRBV3-2) with TRBJ1-2, with D maybe TRBD1 (5 bases). The CDR3 runs 16 residues. Germline values: CDR1 LGHDT, CDR2 YNNKEL (reference sequence). Trimming shortened V by 5 bases and J by 8 bases, and 24 bases separated the two germline ends. The CDR3, as DNA: TGTGCCAGCAGCGCCTCAGCCGGGGGTCCTGGGGTCGGCTACACCTTC. The encoded protein is CASSASAGGPGVGYTF.

The V and J genes are TRBV21-1 and TRBJ2-6; TRBD1, the table's D call, lacks a check against the DNA. TRBV21-1 counts as a pseudogene. The CDR3 spans 19 residues. This CDR3 is CASSKVRRTEFAGANVLTF. CDR3 nucleotide sequence: TGTGCCAGCAGCAAAGTAAGGCGGACAGAGTTTGCGGGGGCCAACGTCCTGACTTTC.

The chain is built from TRBV28 and TRBJ1-2; weak D call: TRBD1 (5 bases). Germline V gene sequence: CDR1 MDHEN, CDR2 SYDVKM. Trimming pared 3 bases from V and 7 bases from J, leaving 9 bases between. The CDR3 totals 12 residues. CDR3: CASSFRDGGYTF. The CDR3 DNA reads TGTGCCAGCAGTTTCAGGGATGGTGGCTACACCTTC.

This clone appeared a few times. V is TRBV25-1 and J is TRBJ1-3; D ambiguous. V was clipped by 3 bases and J by 5 bases, with 17 bases between them. The CDR3 runs 16 residues. Germline V gene data show CDR1 as MGHDK and CDR2 as SYGVNS. Written as DNA, the CDR3 is TGTGCCAGCAGTGATGCGGCAGCCTTGGGCAGAAACACCATATATTTT. Its translation: CASSDAAALGRNTIYF.

The V call is TRBV10-2, the J call TRBJ1-2; tentative D call: TRBD1 (5 bases). The CDR3 loop spans 13 amino acids. From germline, CDR1 is WSHSY and CDR2 SAAADI. The V and J ends lost 6 bases and 2 bases respectively, with 10 bases between them. The CDR3 loop is CASSPGLNYGYTF. The DNA of the CDR3 is TGCGCCAGCAGCCCAGGGTTAAACTATGGCTACACCTTC.